This TCR beta chain is drawn from a study of Ad26.COV2.S vaccination and SARS-CoV-2 variants. The V end was cut by 2 bases, the J end by 4 bases, with 19 bases between. Germline lookup yields CDR1 MNHEY and CDR2 SVGEGT. This CDR3 contains 17 residues. Profiled with immunoSEQ multiplex PCR; TCRdb holds only in-frame clones, not every one. This table has 200,000 to 250,000 clones, around 87% appearing once. Treatment specified: roughly 18 received Ad26.COV2.S at low or high dose, single or two shots; 5 received placebo; per-sample allocation not given. The study sampled participants on day 63 after the first vaccine or placebo injection.

The V and J genes are TRBV6-2 or TRBV6-3 and TRBJ2-3; D not resolved. The clonotype comes from a person between 18 and 65 years old who received the Ad26.COV2.S COVID-19 vaccine or a placebo. Sequenced here: peripheral blood, sampled in a trial of Ad26.COV2.S vaccine versus placebo. The CDR3 reads CASSYNAETWGADTQYF. CDR3 bases: TGTGCCAGCAGTTACAATGCGGAGACATGGGGTGCAGATACGCAGTATTTT.